These 2 T cell receptor beta chains were all obtained from the same sample, sequenced in a study of blood T cells in healthy people across ages. Then a second PCR, running about 7 to 11 cycles, was carried out with a sample-barcoded 5' primer and a J-beta primer mix. TCRdb passed the 5' RACE reads through MiXCR, listing each CDR3 protein once. The sample records 600,000 to 1,000,000 distinct CDR3 sequences, nearly 60% being singletons. Source material: blood. All receptors derive from a man aged 25 to 40 in good health.

A word on this clonotype: A junction end diverges from the germline sequence, so it may reflect a read error. The V and J genes are TRBV12-3 or TRBV12-4 and TRBJ2-3; TRBD1 matches 9 bases. This CDR3 comprises 14 residues. The CDR3 sequence is CASNDRGRGDMQYF. CDR3 in DNA: TGTGCCAGCAATGACAGGGGGAGAGGAGATATGCAGTATTTT.

The chain couples TRBV29-1 to TRBJ2-7; TRBD1 aligns across 9 bases. The V and J ends lost 3 bases and 2 bases, in that order; junction bases with no gene match: 5. CDR1 is SQVTM and CDR2 is ANQGSEA in the germline V gene. The CDR3 is 14 amino acids. In DNA form, the CDR3 reads TGCAGCGTTGACGGGACAGGGAGTACCTACGAGCAGTACTTC. It codes for CSVDGTGSTYEQYF.